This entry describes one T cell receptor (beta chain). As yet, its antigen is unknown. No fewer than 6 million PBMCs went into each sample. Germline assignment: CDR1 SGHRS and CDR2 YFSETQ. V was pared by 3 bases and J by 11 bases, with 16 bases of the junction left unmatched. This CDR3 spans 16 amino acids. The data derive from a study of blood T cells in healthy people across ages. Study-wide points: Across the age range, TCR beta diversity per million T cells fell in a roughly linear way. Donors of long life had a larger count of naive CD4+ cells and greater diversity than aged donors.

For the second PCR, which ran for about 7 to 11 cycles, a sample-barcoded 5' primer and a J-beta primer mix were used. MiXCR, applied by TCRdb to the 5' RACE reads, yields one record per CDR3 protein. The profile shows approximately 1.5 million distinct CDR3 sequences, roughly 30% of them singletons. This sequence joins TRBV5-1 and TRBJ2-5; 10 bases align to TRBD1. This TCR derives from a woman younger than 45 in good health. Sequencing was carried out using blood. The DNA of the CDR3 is TGCGCCAGCAGCTCATTTCGGGACAGGGGAAGCAATGAGCAGTACTTC. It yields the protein CASSSFRDRGSNEQYF.